This T cell receptor (beta chain) is drawn from a study of CD8+ T cells in alopecia areata. With regard to this clone: Its antigen is not known.

Isolated RNA was reverse transcribed into cDNA used as the sequencing template. Some clones are missing from TCRdb's copy, which holds only in-frame ones; the method was immunoSEQ multiplex PCR. The top ten clones hold about 20% of a sample with 100,000 to 130,000 clones, 55% to 75% of them seen once. Study-wide results and caveats: Researchers report lesional scalp, most notably alopecia totalis/universalis, outstripped normal scalp in clonality.

The sequence derives from a human donor in good health. The sequencing sample was made of CD8+ T cells sorted from blood.

The CDR3 protein is CASNNGGTQETQYF. The CDR3 bases are TGTGCCAGCAACAACGGGGGCACCCAAGAGACCCAGTACTTC. This chain joins TRBV9 and TRBJ2-5; the D gene could be TRBD1 or TRBD2 (6 bases each). Deletions cut 6 bases from V and 1 base from J, with 13 bases between. Germline assignment: CDR1 SGDLS and CDR2 YYNGEE. The CDR3 runs to 14 residues.